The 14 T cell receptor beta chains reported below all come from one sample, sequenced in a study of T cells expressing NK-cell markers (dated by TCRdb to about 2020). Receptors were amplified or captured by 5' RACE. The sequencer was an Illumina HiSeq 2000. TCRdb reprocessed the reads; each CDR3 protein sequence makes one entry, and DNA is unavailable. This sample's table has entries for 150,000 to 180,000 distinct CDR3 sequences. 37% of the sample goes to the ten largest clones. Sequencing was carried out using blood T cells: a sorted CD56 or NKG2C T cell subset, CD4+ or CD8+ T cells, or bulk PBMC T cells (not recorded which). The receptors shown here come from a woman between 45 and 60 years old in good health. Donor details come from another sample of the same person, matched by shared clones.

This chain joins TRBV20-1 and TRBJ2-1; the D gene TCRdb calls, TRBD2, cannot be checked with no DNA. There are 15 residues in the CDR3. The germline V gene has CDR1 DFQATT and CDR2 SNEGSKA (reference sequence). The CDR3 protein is CSATLAGAEWNEQFF.

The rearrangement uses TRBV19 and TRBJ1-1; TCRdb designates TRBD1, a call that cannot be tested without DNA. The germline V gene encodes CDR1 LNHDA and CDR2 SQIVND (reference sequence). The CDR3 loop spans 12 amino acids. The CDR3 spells CASRQVNTEAFF.

This CDR3 reads CASSLAIGLAGKFDEQFF. V gene TRBV7-9 combines with J gene TRBJ2-1; the TRBD2 assignment by TCRdb is unverifiable without DNA. Germline-derived CDR1 and CDR2 are SEHNR and FQNEAQ (reference sequence). The CDR3 is 18 amino acids.

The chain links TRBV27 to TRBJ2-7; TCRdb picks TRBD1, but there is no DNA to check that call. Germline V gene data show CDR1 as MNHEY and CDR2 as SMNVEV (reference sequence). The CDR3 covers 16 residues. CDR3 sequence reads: CASSSITGQGAYEQYF.

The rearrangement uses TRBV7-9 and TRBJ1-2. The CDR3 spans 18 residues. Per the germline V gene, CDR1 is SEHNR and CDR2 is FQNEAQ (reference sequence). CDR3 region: CASSSPDEGLNGIYGYTF. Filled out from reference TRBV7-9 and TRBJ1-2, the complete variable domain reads DTGVSQNPRHKITKRGQNVTFRCDPISEHNRLYWYRQTLGQGPEFLTYFQNEAQLEKSRLLSDRFSAERPKGSFSTLEIQRTEQGDSAMYLCASSSPDEGLNGIYGYTFGSGTRLTVV.

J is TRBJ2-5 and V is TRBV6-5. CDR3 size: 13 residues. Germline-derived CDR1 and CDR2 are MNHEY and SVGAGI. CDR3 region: CASGGRLQETQYF.

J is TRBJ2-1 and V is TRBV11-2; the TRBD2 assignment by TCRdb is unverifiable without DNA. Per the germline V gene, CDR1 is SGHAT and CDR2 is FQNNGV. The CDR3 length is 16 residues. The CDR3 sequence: CASSLGWGEGHNEQFF.

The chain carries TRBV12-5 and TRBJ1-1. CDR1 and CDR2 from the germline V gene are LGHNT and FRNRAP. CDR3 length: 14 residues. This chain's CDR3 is CASGFTGSSGEAFF. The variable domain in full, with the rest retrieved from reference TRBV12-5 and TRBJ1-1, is DARVTQTPRHKVTEMGQEVTMRCQPILGHNTVFWYRQTMMQGLELLAYFRNRAPLDDSGMPKDRFSAEMPDATLATLKIQPSEPRDSAVYFCASGFTGSSGEAFFGQGTRLTVV.

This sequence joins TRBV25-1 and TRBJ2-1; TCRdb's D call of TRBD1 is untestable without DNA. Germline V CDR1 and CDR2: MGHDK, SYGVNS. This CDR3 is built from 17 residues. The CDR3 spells CASSAPWTAWPYNEQFF.

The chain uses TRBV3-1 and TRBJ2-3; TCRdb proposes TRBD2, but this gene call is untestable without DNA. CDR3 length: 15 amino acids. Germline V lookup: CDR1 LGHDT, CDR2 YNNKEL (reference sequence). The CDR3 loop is CASDDSGSGTDTQYF.

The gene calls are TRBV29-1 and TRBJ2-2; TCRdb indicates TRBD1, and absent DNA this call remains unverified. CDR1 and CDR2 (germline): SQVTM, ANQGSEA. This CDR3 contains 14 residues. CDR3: CSAETGGDTGELFF.

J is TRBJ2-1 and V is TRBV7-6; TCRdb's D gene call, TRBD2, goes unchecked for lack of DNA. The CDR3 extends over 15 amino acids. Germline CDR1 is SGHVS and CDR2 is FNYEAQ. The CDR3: CASSLTSGSNNEQFF.

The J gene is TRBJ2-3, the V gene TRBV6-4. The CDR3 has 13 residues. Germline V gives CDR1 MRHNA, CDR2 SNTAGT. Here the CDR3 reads CASSGDYTDTQYF.

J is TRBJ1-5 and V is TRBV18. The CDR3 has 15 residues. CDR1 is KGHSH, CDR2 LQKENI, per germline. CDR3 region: CASSQFENPMQPQHF.